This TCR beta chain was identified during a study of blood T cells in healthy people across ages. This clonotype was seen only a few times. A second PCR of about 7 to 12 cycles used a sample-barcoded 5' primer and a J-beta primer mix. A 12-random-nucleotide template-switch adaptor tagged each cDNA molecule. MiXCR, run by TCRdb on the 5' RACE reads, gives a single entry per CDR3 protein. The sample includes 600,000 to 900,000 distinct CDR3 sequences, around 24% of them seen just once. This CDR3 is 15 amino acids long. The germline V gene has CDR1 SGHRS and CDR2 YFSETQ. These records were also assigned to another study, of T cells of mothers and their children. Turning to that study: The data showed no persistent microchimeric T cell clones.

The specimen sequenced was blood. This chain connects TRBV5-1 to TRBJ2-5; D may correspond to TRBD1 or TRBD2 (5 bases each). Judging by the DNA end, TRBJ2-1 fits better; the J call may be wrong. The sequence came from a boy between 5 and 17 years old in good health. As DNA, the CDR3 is TGCGCCAGCAGCTTGTGGGGGTCGCCCCCCAATGAGCAGTTCTTC. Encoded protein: CASSLWGSPPNEQFF.